The present entry profiles one TCR beta chain with its context. Its specificity is unknown. The PCR made use of 60 Vbeta and 13 Jbeta primers. Original data processing: Later, tens of millions of unique TCR beta chains were counted in an analysis, and about 10 million of them were shared. Profiled with immunoSEQ multiplex PCR; TCRdb holds only in-frame clones, not every one. D and trimming were read from the DNA, whereas the V and J calls and clone size are those reported in that table. The sample has 93,000 or so clones, 60% to 80% seen once. Per germline, CDR1 MDHEN and CDR2 SYDVKM. The CDR3 runs 12 residues. With V trimmed by 6 bases and J by 9 bases, 8 bases remained unmatched. The record originates from a study of cytomegalovirus exposure and HLA in healthy donors. The study's findings and limits: Several of the most significant clusters were apparently associated with common viral pathogens in a later analysis.

The V and J genes are TRBV28 and TRBJ2-7; 7 nucleotides line up with TRBD1. The receptor was derived from a man over 45 in good health and CMV-seropositive. The sequenced material came from PBMCs. The CDR3 nucleotides are TGTGCCAGCAGAACCGCAGGGGGTGGGCAGTACTTC. Protein product: CASRTAGGGQYF.